This T cell receptor beta chain appears in the sequencing data of a study of T-cell reconstitution after alpha-beta-depleted transplantation in children. Study-level findings and limits: Newly produced T cells mostly accounted for T-cell counts and diversity one year post-transplant.

Unique molecular identifiers were incorporated during preparation of the TCRbeta library. TCRdb reprocessed the PCR reads with MiXCR, giving one entry per CDR3 protein. The table has approximately 430,000 distinct CDR3 sequences, roughly 16% seen once. As to this clonotype: Antigen unknown.

Trimming at V came to 4 bases and at J to 4 bases, leaving 5 bases not matched to a gene. The V gene's germline CDR1 is SGHRS and CDR2 YFSETQ. This CDR3 region has 14 residues. The source material was PBMCs, mostly from graft donor cells, sampled 360 days after TCRalphabeta/CD19-depleted stem cell transplant. The TCR sequence derives from a boy in the first two years of life who had a stem cell transplant for Wiskott-Aldrich syndrome, so the T cells may come from the graft donor. This chain joins TRBV5-1 and TRBJ2-7, with 10 bases lining up with TRBD2. The CDR3 DNA follows: TGCGCCAGCAGCACAACTAGCGGGACTTACGAGCAGTACTTC. It encodes CASSTTSGTYEQYF.